Sequencing of this T cell receptor beta chain was carried out in a study of graft-versus-host responses after intestinal transplantation. Overall study: In this cohort, recipients had multivisceral, liver-intestinal, or isolated intestinal transplants.

Libraries were prepared by immunoSEQ multiplex PCR; TCRdb keeps only in-frame clonotypes and omits some of them. The sample contains some 40,000 clones, around nine tenths of which appear only once. Study-wide findings and caveats: Graft-donor T cell macrochimerism coincided with high graft-versus-host to host-versus-graft clonal ratios in allografts. Detection of GvH clones occurred in recipient marrow, and some had their first appearance in ileum or blood.

Trimming stripped 6 bases from V and 9 bases from J, with 9 bases between. This CDR3 has 11 residues. Germline values: CDR1 MNHNS, CDR2 SASEGT. This clone was detected once. Its antigen is currently unknown. The TCR comes from a human patient who received an intestinal transplant, so some T cells may come from the graft donor. This chain links TRBV6-1 with TRBJ2-1; no reliable D call. The material was PBMCs, obtained 524 days after transplant. The CDR3 coding sequence is TGTGCCAGCAGGGACCCCAGTGAGCAGTTCTTC. It is translated as CASRDPSEQFF.